The text below deals with one TCR beta chain. The antigen is unknown. Here immunoSEQ multiplex PCR was the method, and the copy in TCRdb shows in-frame clones only, minus some. The table has tens of thousands of clones, approximately 88% seen once. The data derive from a study of T cell responses to AZD1222 COVID-19 vaccine. At the level of the study: Second-dose intervals near 4 or 12 weeks were combined. Notes on the study in general: The donor cohort was predominantly white British with a female majority, and clonal diversity may have been underestimated. Dominant CD4 TCR responses targeted spike regions 160-218 and 743-854. Nearly half of the spike-specific TCRs reportedly recognize variant regions that carry no mutations.

The CDR3 has 13 residues. Per the germline V gene, CDR1 is MNHEY and CDR2 is SVGAGI. The V and J ends lost 6 bases and 3 bases respectively, with 11 bases between them. Sequences were derived from peripheral blood, sampled on day 0 of AZD1222 vaccination. The chain recombines TRBV6-5 with TRBJ1-2, with D unclear. The TCR sequence derives from an adult in good health. Here the CDR3 reads CASRETGYYGYTF. Here the CDR3 DNA reads TGTGCCAGCAGGGAGACGGGGTACTATGGCTACACCTTC.